The T cell receptor beta chain described here comes from a study of T cell changes during pregnancy in multiple sclerosis. Produced via immunoSEQ multiplex PCR; TCRdb's table is partial and in-frame only. Among about 77,000 clones, about 88% were seen once, and the ten largest hold approximately 1.9%. The CDR3 sequence is 17 residues long. J lost 8 bases, V lost 5 bases, and 16 bases had no gene match. Germline assignment: CDR1 MDHEN and CDR2 SYDVKM. The sample consisted of peripheral blood, taken before pregnancy. The receptor comes from a female donor with multiple sclerosis, enrolled in a pregnancy study. The V gene is TRBV28, the J gene TRBJ2-1, with 9 bases matching TRBD2. The CDR3 is CASSTRGAGGLDDEQFF. CDR3 bases: TGTGCCAGCAGTACCCGGGGTGCGGGGGGGCTTGACGATGAGCAGTTCTTC.